A single sample gave rise to the 30 T cell receptor beta chains below, sequenced in a study of cytomegalovirus exposure and HLA in healthy donors. Primers included in the PCR were 60 Vbeta and 13 Jbeta primers. Measured with immunoSEQ multiplex PCR; TCRdb has only the in-frame clones, and not every one. The sample includes 95,000 to 130,000 clones, around 60% of them seen just once. Sequenced: PBMCs. These TCRs come from a woman aged 40 to 49 in good health and CMV-seropositive.

The genes are TRBV7-2 and TRBJ2-3; 9 nucleotides align to TRBD2. V lost 4 bases and J lost 5; bases outside the gene matches: 10. Germline V lookup: CDR1 SGHTA, CDR2 FQGNSA. The length of the CDR3 is 16 residues. CDR3 amino acids: CASSSAGGRAKDTQYF. The CDR3 nucleotides are TGTGCCAGCAGCTCGGCAGGCGGGAGGGCAAAAGATACGCAGTATTTT.

The J gene is TRBJ2-3, the V gene TRBV5-4, with D uncertain. The germline gives CDR1 SGHNT, CDR2 YYREEE (reference sequence). The germline V and J ends were trimmed by 3 bases and 5 bases, with 10 bases remaining between them. This CDR3 comprises 13 residues. The CDR3 DNA follows: TGTGCCAGCAGCTCCGTAGCCCGAGATACGCAGTATTTT. This sequence encodes CASSSVARDTQYF. Full variable domain (rest looked up from reference TRBV5-4 and TRBJ2-3): ETGVTQSPTHLIKTRGQQVTLRCSSQSGHNTVSWYQQALGQGPQFIFQYYREEENGRGNFPPRFSGLQFPNYSSELNVNALELDDSALYLCASSSVARDTQYFGPGTRLTVL.

V is TRBV13 and J is TRBJ2-5; 9 nucleotides match TRBD2. There are 17 residues in the CDR3. V was pared by 5 bases and J by 7 bases, with 17 bases of the junction left unmatched. The V gene's germline CDR1 is PRHDT and CDR2 FYEKMQ (reference sequence). The CDR3 loop is CASSPQTSDPAGGTQYF. CDR3 bases: TGTGCCAGCAGCCCGCAGACTAGCGACCCAGCGGGAGGGACCCAGTACTTC.

This sequence joins TRBV6-1 and TRBJ1-5, with D possibly being TRBD1 (6 bases). CDR1 is MNHNS, CDR2 SASEGT, per germline. Trimming removed 6 bases from V and 5 bases from J, with 11 bases in between. The CDR3 sequence is 13 residues long. CDR3 nucleotides: TGTGCCAGCAGAGACCCAGGGGATCAGCCCCAGCATTTT. Translation gives CASRDPGDQPQHF.

For this clone: Germline and junction disagree at one end, which may indicate a read error. The chain has TRBV30 and TRBJ2-2; TRBD1 aligns across 7 bases. The CDR3 has 14 amino acids. The V gene's germline CDR1 is GTSNPN and CDR2 SVGIG (reference sequence). In DNA form, the CDR3 reads TGTGCCTGGAGGCAGGGACAGAACACCCGGGAGCTGTTTTTT. It encodes CAWRQGQNTRELFF.

This chain uses TRBV28 with TRBJ2-5, with 11 positions matching TRBD2. The J call may be in error: the DNA end matches TRBJ2-7 better. CDR1 MDHEN and CDR2 SYDVKM come from the germline V gene. This CDR3 region has 16 residues. CDR3 protein: CASSLISLAGDHEQYF. CDR3 coding DNA: TGTGCCAGCAGTTTAATATCACTAGCGGGAGATCACGAGCAGTACTTC.

The chain combines TRBV27 with TRBJ2-1; TRBD1 aligns across 7 bases. The CDR3 is 14 amino acids. V shed 5 bases and J 4 bases; nucleotides not matched to a gene: 5. Germline loops: CDR1 MNHEY, CDR2 SMNVEV (reference sequence). In DNA form, the CDR3 reads TGTGCCAGCAGTCCCGGGACAGAGTACAATGAGCAGTTCTTC. Its protein product is CASSPGTEYNEQFF.

The chain uses TRBV7-8 and TRBJ2-1; 7 positions match TRBD2. Unmatched junction bases numbered 6, after V lost 5 bases and J lost 2 bases. From germline, CDR1 is SGHVS and CDR2 FQNEAQ. The CDR3 length is 15 residues. CDR3 residues: CASSLSGLTYNEQFF. DNA for the CDR3: TGTGCCAGCAGCCTTAGCGGGCTAACCTACAATGAGCAGTTCTTC. Full variable domain (outside the CDR3, taken from reference TRBV7-8 and TRBJ2-1): GAGVSQSPRYKVAKRGQDVALRCDPISGHVSLFWYQQALGQGPEFLTYFQNEAQLDKSGLPSDRFFAERPEGSVSTLKIQRTQQEDSAVYLCASSLSGLTYNEQFFGPGTRLTVL.

This clone was detected only a few times. The chain couples TRBV6-6 to TRBJ2-7; D gene uncertain. Germline V gene data show CDR1 as MNHNY and CDR2 as SVGAGI (reference sequence). V was trimmed by 6 bases and J by 6 bases, leaving 12 bases between them. The CDR3 length is 12 residues. CDR3 in DNA: TGTGCCAGCAGCCCCCCAGGTTGCGAGCAGTACTTC. It codes for CASSPPGCEQYF.

V is TRBV7-2 and J is TRBJ2-5, with 11 bases identical to TRBD2. Looked up from germline, CDR1 is SGHTA and CDR2 is FQGNSA. The CDR3 is made up of 14 amino acids. With 5 bases clipped from V and 4 bases from J, the junction kept 3 bases outside the gene matches. CDR3 sequence: CASSPGLAGETQYF. In nucleotides, the CDR3 is TGTGCCAGCAGCCCTGGACTAGCGGGAGAGACCCAGTACTTC.

This clone was counted between two and nine times. J is TRBJ2-3 and V is TRBV6-5; 9 bases fit TRBD2. The CDR3 is 15 amino acids. Per germline, CDR1 MNHEY and CDR2 SVGAGI. Trimming removed 3 bases from V and 8 bases from J; junction bases left unmatched: 9. CDR3 in amino acids: CASSYRGGRGVTQYF. CDR3 in DNA: TGTGCCAGCAGTTATCGGGGCGGGAGGGGTGTTACGCAGTATTTT.

This rearrangement joins TRBV5-4 to TRBJ2-1; 8 nucleotides line up with TRBD2. The germline gives CDR1 SGHNT, CDR2 YYREEE (reference sequence). CDR3 length equals 16 residues. With V trimmed by 7 bases and J by 3 bases, 12 bases remained unmatched. CDR3 bases: TGTGCCAGCCCCGGGAACCGGGAGGGCCACTACAATGAGCAGTTCTTC. This encodes CASPGNREGHYNEQFF.

This clone was recorded a few times. The same CDR3 arises from other DNA sequences in this sample as well. This chain links TRBV27 with TRBJ1-1, with no clear D. V lost 4 bases and J lost 4, with 4 bases in between. CDR3 length: 11 residues. The germline gives CDR1 MNHEY, CDR2 SMNVEV (reference sequence). CDR3 protein: CASSSPTEAFF. As DNA, the CDR3 is TGTGCCAGCAGTTCTCCCACTGAAGCTTTCTTT.

The rearrangement uses TRBV2 and TRBJ2-2; D ambiguous. V lost 3 bases to trimming and J lost 1 base, with 6 bases between them. The length of the CDR3 is 14 residues. Germline lookup yields CDR1 SNHLY and CDR2 FYNNEI. In nucleotides, the CDR3 is TGTGCCAGCAGTGACCAGGTGAACACCGGGGAGCTGTTTTTT. Translating it yields CASSDQVNTGELFF.

The J gene is TRBJ2-2, the V gene TRBV7-2; 7 bases agree with TRBD2. This CDR3 has 17 residues. Per the germline V gene, CDR1 is SGHTA and CDR2 is FQGNSA. Losses at the gene ends were 1 base for V and 1 base for J; bases not matched to a gene: 6. Written as DNA, the CDR3 is TGTGCCAGCAGCTTAGTAGGACTAGGGCAGAACACCGGGGAGCTGTTTTTT. Translating it yields CASSLVGLGQNTGELFF.

The chain couples TRBV2 to TRBJ1-3; TRBD1 matches 8 bases. This CDR3 spans 16 amino acids. The V segment lost 6 bases and the J segment 0 bases; nucleotides outside the gene matches: 7. Germline lookup yields CDR1 SNHLY and CDR2 FYNNEI. The CDR3 region has the DNA TGTGCCAGCAGGGCCAGGGACAGGACCTCTGGAAACACCATATATTTT. This translates into CASRARDRTSGNTIYF.

The CDR3 region is CASRTGTSGRAGENEQFF. In DNA form, the CDR3 reads TGTGCCAGCAGGACCGGGACTAGCGGGAGGGCCGGGGAGAATGAGCAGTTCTTC. The chain carries TRBV7-9 and TRBJ2-1; 16 nucleotides agree with TRBD2. Germline trimming cut 6 bases from V and 7 bases from J; bases unmatched to any gene: 12. Per germline, CDR1 SEHNR and CDR2 FQNEAQ (reference sequence). The CDR3 is 18 residues long.

On this clone itself: Other nucleotide sequences in the sample specify the same CDR3. The chain uses TRBV9 and TRBJ1-1; D is unclear. Germline-derived CDR1 and CDR2 are SGDLS and YYNGEE. V was clipped by 0 bases and J by 4 bases, with 7 bases between them. This CDR3 has 13 residues. This CDR3 is CASSVGGSTEAFF. DNA for the CDR3: TGTGCCAGCAGCGTAGGAGGGAGCACTGAAGCTTTCTTT.

V is TRBV6-5 and J is TRBJ1-6; D perhaps matches TRBD1 (5 bases). This CDR3 comprises 15 residues. The germline V gene has CDR1 MNHEY and CDR2 SVGAGI. Trimming cost V 0 bases and J 3 bases, with 6 bases left between them. CDR3 DNA sequence: TGTGCCAGCAGTTACTCGACAGACTATAATTCACCCCTCCACTTT. Translated: CASSYSTDYNSPLHF.

The rearrangement uses TRBV4-3 and TRBJ1-4; no clear D gene. The V end lost 5 bases, the J end lost 3 bases, and 10 bases lay between the germline ends. Germline V gives CDR1 LGHNA, CDR2 YSLEER. This CDR3 is 14 amino acids long. The CDR3 region is CASSSGRSNEKLFF. The DNA for the CDR3 is TGCGCCAGCAGCTCCGGGAGGTCTAATGAAAAACTGTTTTTT.

The rearrangement links TRBV7-9 to TRBJ1-4; D possibly corresponds to TRBD1 (5 bases). CDR1 is SEHNR and CDR2 is FQNEAQ in the germline V gene (reference sequence). The CDR3 is made up of 15 amino acids. Trimming removed 2 bases at V and 7 bases at J, with 14 bases between. The CDR3 bases are TGTGCCAGCAGCTTACCCGCTGGGGCTGGTGAAAAACTGTTTTTT. Its protein is CASSLPAGAGEKLFF. Looking up the rest from reference TRBV7-9 and TRBJ1-4 gives the full variable domain: DTGVSQNPRHKITKRGQNVTFRCDPISEHNRLYWYRQTLGQGPEFLTYFQNEAQLEKSRLLSDRFSAERPKGSFSTLEIQRTEQGDSAMYLCASSLPAGAGEKLFFGSGTQLSVL.

This clone was seen a handful of times. The CDR3 loop is CSVDDRGAFF. As DNA, the CDR3 is TGCAGCGTTGACGACAGGGGAGCTTTCTTT. The V gene is TRBV29-1, the J gene TRBJ1-1; 8 bases fit TRBD1. Per the germline V gene, CDR1 is SQVTM and CDR2 is ANQGSEA. CDR3 length: 10 residues. V was pared by 3 bases and J by 10 bases, with 1 base of the junction left unmatched.

The chain is built from TRBV11-3 and TRBJ2-5, with 8 bases that match TRBD1. The V gene end was trimmed by 5 bases and the J gene end by 4 bases; junction bases not matched to a gene: 6. The CDR3 is made up of 14 amino acids. CDR1 and CDR2 from the germline V gene are SGHNT and YENEEA. This chain's CDR3 is CASSRTGLGETQYF. In DNA form, the CDR3 reads TGTGCCAGCAGCAGGACAGGGTTGGGAGAGACCCAGTACTTC.

This clone appeared a few times. The chain joins TRBV5-4 to TRBJ2-2, with no clear D. V lost 2 bases and J 0 bases, leaving 8 bases between the germline ends. Germline values: CDR1 SGHNT, CDR2 YYREEE (reference sequence). The CDR3 sequence is 15 residues long. For the CDR3, the DNA is TGTGCCAGCAGCTTAACGGGTGCGAACACCGGGGAGCTGTTTTTT. It yields the protein CASSLTGANTGELFF.

In this sample, this clone turned up a few times. The rearrangement joins TRBV27 to TRBJ1-5; 10 nucleotides agree with TRBD1. The CDR3 extends over 16 amino acids. Germline V lookup: CDR1 MNHEY, CDR2 SMNVEV (reference sequence). Trimming took 6 bases from V and 2 from J; bases not matched to a gene: 7. The CDR3 nucleotides read TGTGCCAGCAGGACAGGGGGCGGTGAAGGCAATCAGCCCCAGCATTTT. Residues: CASRTGGGEGNQPQHF.

This clone was seen a few times. V usage is TRBV30 and J usage is TRBJ1-4, with TRBD1 matching 7 bases. V was clipped by 4 bases and J by 11 bases; unmatched bases: 10. Germline values: CDR1 GTSNPN, CDR2 SVGIG (reference sequence). The CDR3 sequence is 13 residues long. CDR3 DNA: TGTGCCTGGACTACCGGGACAGCCCGGAAACTGTTTTTT. Amino acid sequence: CAWTTGTARKLFF.

The chain carries TRBV18 and TRBJ1-1; 8 nucleotides match TRBD1. Germline V CDR1 and CDR2: KGHSH, LQKENI. The trim removed 0 bases at V and 0 bases at J, leaving 18 bases unmatched. The CDR3 consists of 21 residues. The chain's CDR3 is CASSPPLLDGEDRVLNTEAFF. The CDR3 bases are TGTGCCAGCTCACCACCGTTACTTGACGGGGAGGACAGGGTGCTGAACACTGAAGCTTTCTTT.

The chain joins TRBV4-3 to TRBJ2-2; 11 bases are shared with TRBD2. Germline V gives CDR1 LGHNA, CDR2 YSLEER. The CDR3 length is 16 residues. Trimming at V came to 5 bases and at J to 2 bases, leaving 4 bases not matched to a gene. CDR3 bases: TGCGCCAGCAGCGATGGGACTAGCGGAAACACCGGGGAGCTGTTTTTT. Its translation: CASSDGTSGNTGELFF.

In regard to this clone: The sample carries other DNA sequences with the same CDR3. This chain uses TRBV5-1 with TRBJ1-1; a weak D match, TRBD1 (6 bases). The V gene lost 8 bases and the J gene lost 5 bases, with 22 bases spanning the gap. The V gene's germline CDR1 is SGHRS and CDR2 YFSETQ. The CDR3 length is 15 residues. The CDR3 loop reads CASSHDDSRGTEAFF. The DNA of the CDR3 is TGCGCCAGTAGCCACGACGATTCAAGGGGGACTGAAGCTTTCTTT.

This clone was detected only once. This CDR3 is also generated by other DNA sequences in the sample. The gene calls are TRBV6-1 and TRBJ1-4; D unresolved. Trimming removed 2 bases from V and 1 base from J, with 11 bases in between. The germline V gene has CDR1 MNHNS and CDR2 SASEGT. This CDR3 is 16 amino acids long. CDR3 region: CASSEPTEVTNEKLFF. The CDR3 DNA reads TGTGCCAGCAGTGAACCAACAGAAGTAACTAATGAAAAACTGTTTTTT.